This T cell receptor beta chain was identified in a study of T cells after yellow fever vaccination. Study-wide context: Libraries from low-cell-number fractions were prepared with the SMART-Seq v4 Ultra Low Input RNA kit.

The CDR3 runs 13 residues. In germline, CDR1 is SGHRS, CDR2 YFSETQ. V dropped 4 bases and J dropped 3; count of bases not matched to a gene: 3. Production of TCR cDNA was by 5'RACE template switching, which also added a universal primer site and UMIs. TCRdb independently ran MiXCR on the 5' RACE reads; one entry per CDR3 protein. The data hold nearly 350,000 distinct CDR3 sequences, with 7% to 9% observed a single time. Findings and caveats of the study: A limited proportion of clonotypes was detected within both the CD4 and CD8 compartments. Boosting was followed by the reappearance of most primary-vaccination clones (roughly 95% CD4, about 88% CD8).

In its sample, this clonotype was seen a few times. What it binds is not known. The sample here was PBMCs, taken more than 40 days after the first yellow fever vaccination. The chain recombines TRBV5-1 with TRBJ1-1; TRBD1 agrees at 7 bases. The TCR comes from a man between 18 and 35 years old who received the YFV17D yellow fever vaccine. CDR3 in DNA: TGCGCCAGCAGCCAGCAGGGGGACACTGAAGCTTTCTTT. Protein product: CASSQQGDTEAFF. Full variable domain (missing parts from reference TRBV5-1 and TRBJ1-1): KAGVTQTPRYLIKTRGQQVTLSCSPISGHRSVSWYQQTPGQGLQFLFEYFSETQRNKGNFPGRFSGRQFSNSRSEMNVSTLELGDSALYLCASSQQGDTEAFFGQGTRLTVV.